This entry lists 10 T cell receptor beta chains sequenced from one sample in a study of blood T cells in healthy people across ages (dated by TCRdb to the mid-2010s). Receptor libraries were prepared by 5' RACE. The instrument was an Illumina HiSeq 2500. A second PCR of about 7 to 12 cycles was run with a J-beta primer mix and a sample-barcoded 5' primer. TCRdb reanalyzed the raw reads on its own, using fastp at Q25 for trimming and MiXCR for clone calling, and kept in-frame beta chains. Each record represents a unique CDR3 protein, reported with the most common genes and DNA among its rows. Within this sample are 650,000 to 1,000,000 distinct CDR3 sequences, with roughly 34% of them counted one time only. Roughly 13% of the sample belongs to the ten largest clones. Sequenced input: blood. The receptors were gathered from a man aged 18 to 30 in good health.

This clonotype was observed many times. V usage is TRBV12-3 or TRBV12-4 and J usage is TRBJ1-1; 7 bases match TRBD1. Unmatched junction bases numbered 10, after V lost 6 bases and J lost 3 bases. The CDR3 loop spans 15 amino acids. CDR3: CASSPTGFMDTEAFF. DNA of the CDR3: TGTGCCAGCAGCCCGACAGGGTTTATGGACACTGAAGCTTTCTTT.

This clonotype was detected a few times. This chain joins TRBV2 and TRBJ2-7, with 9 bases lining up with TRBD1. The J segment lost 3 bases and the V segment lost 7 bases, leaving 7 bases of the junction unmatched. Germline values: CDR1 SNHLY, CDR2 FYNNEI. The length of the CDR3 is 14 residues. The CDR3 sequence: CASKSTDRGYEQYF. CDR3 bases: TGTGCCAGCAAATCGACGGACAGGGGCTACGAGCAGTACTTC.

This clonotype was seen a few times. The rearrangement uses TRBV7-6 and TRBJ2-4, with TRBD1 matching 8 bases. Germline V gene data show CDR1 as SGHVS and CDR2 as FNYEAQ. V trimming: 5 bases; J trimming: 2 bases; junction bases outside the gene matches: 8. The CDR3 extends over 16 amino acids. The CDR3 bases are TGTGCCAGCAGCGAAGGACAGGGTGGTACCAAAAACATTCAGTACTTC. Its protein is CASSEGQGGTKNIQYF. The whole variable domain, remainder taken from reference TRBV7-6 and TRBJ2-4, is GAGVSQSPRYKVTKRGQDVALRCDPISGHVSLYWYRQALGQGPEFLTYFNYEAQQDKSGLPNDRFSAERPEGSISTLTIQRTEQRDSAMYRCASSEGQGGTKNIQYFGAGTRLSVL.

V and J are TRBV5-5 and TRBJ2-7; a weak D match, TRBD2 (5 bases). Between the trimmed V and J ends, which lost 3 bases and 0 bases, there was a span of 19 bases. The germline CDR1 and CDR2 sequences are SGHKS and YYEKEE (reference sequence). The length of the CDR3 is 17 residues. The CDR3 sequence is CASSSTVGEVFSYEQYF. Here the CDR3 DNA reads TGTGCCAGCAGCTCCACGGTCGGGGAAGTCTTCTCCTACGAGCAGTACTTC.

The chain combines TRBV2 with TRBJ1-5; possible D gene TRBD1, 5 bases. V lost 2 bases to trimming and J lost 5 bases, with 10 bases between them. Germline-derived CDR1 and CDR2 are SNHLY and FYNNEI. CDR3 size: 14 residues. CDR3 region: CASSEISGDQPQHF. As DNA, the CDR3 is TGTGCCAGCAGTGAAATTTCGGGGGATCAGCCCCAGCATTTT.

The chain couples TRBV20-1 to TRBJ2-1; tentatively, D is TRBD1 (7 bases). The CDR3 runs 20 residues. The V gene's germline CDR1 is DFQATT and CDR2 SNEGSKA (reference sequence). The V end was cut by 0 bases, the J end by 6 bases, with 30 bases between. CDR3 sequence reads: CSARDPIAGGPFPPSNEQFF. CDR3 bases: TGCAGTGCTAGAGATCCAATAGCAGGGGGGCCATTTCCTCCGTCCAATGAGCAGTTCTTC.

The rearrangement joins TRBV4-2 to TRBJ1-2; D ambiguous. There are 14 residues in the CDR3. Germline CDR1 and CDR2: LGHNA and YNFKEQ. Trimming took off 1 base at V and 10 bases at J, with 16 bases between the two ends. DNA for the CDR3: TGTGCCAGCAGCCAAGCGCCACCCGCAAGTGTCTACACCTTC. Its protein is CASSQAPPASVYTF.

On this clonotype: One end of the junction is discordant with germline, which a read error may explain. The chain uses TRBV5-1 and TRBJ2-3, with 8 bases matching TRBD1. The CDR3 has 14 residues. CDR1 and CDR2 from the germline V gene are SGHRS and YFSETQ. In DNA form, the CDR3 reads TGCACCAGCAGCCTCGCAGGGGGCGAAGATACGCAGTATTTT. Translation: CTSSLAGGEDTQYF.

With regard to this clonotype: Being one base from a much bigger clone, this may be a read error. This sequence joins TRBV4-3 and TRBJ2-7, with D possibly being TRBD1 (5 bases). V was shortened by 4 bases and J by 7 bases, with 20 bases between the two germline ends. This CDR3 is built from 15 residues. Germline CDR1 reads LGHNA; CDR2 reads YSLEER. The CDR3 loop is CASSLDSPSNNEQYF. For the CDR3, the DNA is TGCGCCAGCAGCCTTGACAGCCCCTCTAACAATGAGCAGTACTTC.

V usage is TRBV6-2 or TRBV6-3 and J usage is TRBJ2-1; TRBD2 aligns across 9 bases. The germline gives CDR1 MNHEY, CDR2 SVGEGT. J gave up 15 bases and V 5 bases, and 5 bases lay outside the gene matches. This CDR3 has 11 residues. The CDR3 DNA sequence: TGTGCCAGCAGTGAAGGACTAGCGCGGTTCTTC. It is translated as CASSEGLARFF.